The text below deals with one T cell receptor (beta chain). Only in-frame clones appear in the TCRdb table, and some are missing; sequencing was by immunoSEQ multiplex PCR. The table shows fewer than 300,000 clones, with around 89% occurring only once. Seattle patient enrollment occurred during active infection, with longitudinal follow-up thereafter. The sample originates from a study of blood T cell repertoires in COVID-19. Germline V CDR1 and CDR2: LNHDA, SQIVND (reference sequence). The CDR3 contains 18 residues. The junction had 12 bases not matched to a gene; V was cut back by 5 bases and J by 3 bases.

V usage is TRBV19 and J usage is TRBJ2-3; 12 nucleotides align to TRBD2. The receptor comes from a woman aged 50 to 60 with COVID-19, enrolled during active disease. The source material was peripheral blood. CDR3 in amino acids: CASSPRRLAGGRTDTQYF. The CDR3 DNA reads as TGTGCCAGTAGTCCCCGCCGGCTAGCGGGAGGGCGAACAGATACGCAGTATTTT.